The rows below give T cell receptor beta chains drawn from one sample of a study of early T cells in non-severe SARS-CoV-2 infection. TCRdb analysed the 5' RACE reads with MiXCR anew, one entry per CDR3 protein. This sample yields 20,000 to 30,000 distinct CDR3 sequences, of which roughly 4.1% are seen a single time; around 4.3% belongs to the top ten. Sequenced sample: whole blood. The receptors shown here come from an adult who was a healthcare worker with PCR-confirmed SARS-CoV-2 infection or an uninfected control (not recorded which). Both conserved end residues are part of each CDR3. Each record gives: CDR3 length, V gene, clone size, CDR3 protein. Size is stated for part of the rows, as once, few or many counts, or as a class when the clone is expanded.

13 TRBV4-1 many CASSSPRDTEAFF
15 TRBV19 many CASSRTGTAIYGYTF
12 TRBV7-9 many CASSWGSNEQFF
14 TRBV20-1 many CSARSVTGFDEQYF
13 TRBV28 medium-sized CASTPEGTYEQYF
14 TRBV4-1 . CASSWTVESNEQFF
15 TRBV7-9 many CASSRQGQGAGELFF
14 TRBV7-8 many CASSIRILGRTQYF
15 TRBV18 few CASSPTGQVNTEAFF
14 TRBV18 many CASSQKTGSYEQYF
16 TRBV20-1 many CSASSGREQPSGTQYF
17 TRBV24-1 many CATSDHSGATSYNEQFF
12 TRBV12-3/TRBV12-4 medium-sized CASSSGLGEAFF
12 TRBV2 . CASSGGLWAQYF
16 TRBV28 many CASSFVLAGGQETQYF
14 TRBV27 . CASSFQGTGIEAFF
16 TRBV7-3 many CASSLGTGSYNSPLHF
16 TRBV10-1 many CASSESTGRTPGSCFF
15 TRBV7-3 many CASSLRASGRSEQFF
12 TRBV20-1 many CSAREDGREQYF
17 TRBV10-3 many CAISGSTAVSGANVLTF
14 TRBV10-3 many CATTGASSGNTIYF
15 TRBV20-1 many CSASEASGRGYEQYF
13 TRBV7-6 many CASSLGNTGELFF
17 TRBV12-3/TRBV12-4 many CASRGGTSGSAYNEQFF
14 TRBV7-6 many CASSPGGFILEQYF
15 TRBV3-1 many CASSLLSGSSYEQYF
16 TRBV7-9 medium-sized CASSLDWASGTQPQHF
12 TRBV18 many CASSPEPDTQYF
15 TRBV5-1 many CASSLVGGTYNEQFF
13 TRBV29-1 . CSVEGGHPYEQYF
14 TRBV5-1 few CASSLGALTDTQYF
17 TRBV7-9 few CASSPAPGRAPYNEQFF
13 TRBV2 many CASRDRANTEAFF
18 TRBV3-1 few CASSPPTSGSQSSNEQFF
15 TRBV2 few CASSQQGYSNQPQHF
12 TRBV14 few CASSQDLNEQYF
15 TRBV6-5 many CASTPVAGLNTEAFF
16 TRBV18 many CASSPLSGADDYGYTF
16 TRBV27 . CASSSGQGRYYNEQFF
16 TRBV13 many CASSSYPGQGATEAFF
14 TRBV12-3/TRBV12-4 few CASSSQGFRYEQYF
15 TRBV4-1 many CASSRAAGSTDTQYF
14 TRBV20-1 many CSAPSGQGGSPLHF
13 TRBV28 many CATALPQNYEQYF
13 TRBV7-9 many CASSSSEQETQYF
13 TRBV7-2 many CASSSSSFQEQYF
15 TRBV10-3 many CAISESGGDLTEAFF
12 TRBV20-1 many CSASSGLVTQYF
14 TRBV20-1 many CSAGLAGVGNEQFF
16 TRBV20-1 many CSARDPIAGGFNEQFF
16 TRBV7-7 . CASSPLGSGVGETQYF